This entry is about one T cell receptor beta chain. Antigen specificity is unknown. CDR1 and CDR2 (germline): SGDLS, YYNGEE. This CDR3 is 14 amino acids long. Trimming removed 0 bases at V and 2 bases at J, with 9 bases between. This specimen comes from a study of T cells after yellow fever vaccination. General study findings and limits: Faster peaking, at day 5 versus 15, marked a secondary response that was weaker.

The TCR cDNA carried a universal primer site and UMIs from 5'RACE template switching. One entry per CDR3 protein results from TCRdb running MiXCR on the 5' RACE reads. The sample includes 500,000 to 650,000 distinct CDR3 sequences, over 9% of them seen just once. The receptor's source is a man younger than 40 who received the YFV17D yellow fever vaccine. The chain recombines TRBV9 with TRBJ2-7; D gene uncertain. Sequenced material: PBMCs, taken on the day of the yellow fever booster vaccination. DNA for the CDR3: TGTGCCAGCAGCGTAGAGGTAGTAGCCTACGAGCAGTACTTC. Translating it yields CASSVEVVAYEQYF. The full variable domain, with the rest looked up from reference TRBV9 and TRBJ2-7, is DSGVTQTPKHLITATGQRVTLRCSPRSGDLSVYWYQQSLDQGLQFLIQYYNGEERAKGNILERFSAQQFPDLHSELNLSSLELGDSALYFCASSVEVVAYEQYFGPGTRLTVT.